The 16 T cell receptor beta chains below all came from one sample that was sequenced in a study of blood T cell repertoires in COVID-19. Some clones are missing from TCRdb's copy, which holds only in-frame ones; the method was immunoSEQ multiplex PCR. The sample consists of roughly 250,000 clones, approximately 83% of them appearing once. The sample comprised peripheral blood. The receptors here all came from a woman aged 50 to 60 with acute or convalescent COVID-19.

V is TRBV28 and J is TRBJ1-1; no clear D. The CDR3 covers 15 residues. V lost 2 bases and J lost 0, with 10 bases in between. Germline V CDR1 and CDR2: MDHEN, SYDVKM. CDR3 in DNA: TGTGCCAGCAGTTTAGGAACAGCCCTGAACACTGAAGCTTTCTTT. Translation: CASSLGTALNTEAFF.

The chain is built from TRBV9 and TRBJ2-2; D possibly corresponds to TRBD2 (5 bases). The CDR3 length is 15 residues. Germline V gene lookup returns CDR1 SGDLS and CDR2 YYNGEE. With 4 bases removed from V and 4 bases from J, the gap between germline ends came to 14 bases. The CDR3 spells CASSLASIGTGELFF. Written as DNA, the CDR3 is TGTGCCAGCAGCCTAGCTAGTATAGGCACCGGGGAGCTGTTTTTT. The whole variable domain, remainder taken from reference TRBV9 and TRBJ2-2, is DSGVTQTPKHLITATGQRVTLRCSPRSGDLSVYWYQQSLDQGLQFLIQYYNGEERAKGNILERFSAQQFPDLHSELNLSSLELGDSALYFCASSLASIGTGELFFGEGSRLTVL.

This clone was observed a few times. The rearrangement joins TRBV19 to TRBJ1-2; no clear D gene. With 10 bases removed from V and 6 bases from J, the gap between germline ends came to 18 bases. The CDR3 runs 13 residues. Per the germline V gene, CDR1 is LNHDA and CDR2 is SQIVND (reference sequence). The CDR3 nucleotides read TGTGCCACCAGACCGGAGTGGGAGGATGGCTACACCTTC. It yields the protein CATRPEWEDGYTF.

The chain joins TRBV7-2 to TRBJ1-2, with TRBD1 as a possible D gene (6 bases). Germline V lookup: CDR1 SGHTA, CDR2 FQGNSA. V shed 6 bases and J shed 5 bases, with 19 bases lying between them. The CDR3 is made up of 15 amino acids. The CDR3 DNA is TGTGCCAGCAGTCGCCCTTCTGACAGGCCTTATGGCTACACCTTC. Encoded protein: CASSRPSDRPYGYTF.

DNA for the CDR3: TGTGCCAGCAGCAAAATTCGACAGGGGGGAAGCACTGAAGCTTTCTTT. It specifies CASSKIRQGGSTEAFF. The genes are TRBV5-4 and TRBJ1-1; 9 bases line up with TRBD1. CDR3 size: 16 residues. The ends lost 4 bases at V and 4 bases at J; junction bases unmatched: 11. Germline CDR1 and CDR2: SGHNT and YYREEE (reference sequence).

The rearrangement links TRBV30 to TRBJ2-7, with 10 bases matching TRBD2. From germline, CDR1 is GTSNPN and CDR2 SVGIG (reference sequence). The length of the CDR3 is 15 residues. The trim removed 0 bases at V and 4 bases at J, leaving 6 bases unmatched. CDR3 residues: CAWSVGAGGPYEQYF. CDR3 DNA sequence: TGTGCCTGGAGTGTAGGAGCGGGAGGGCCTTACGAGCAGTACTTC. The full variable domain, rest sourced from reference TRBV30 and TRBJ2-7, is SQTIHQWPATLVQPVGSPLSLECTVEGTSNPNLYWYRQAAGRGLQLLFYSVGIGQISSEVPQNLSASRPQDRQFILSSKKLLLSDSGFYLCAWSVGAGGPYEQYFGPGTRLTVT.

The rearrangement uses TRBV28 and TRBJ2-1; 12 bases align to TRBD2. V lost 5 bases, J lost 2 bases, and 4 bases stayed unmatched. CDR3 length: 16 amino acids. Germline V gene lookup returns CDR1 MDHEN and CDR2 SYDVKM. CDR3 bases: TGTGCCAGCAGTAGACTAGCGGGAGACACCTACAATGAGCAGTTCTTC. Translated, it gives CASSRLAGDTYNEQFF.

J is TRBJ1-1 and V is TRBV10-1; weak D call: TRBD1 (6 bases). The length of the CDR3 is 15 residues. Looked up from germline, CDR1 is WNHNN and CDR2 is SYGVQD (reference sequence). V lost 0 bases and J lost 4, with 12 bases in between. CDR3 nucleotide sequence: TGCGCCAGCAGTGAGTCGCGGGGAGGGGGCACTGAAGCTTTCTTT. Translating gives CASSESRGGGTEAFF.

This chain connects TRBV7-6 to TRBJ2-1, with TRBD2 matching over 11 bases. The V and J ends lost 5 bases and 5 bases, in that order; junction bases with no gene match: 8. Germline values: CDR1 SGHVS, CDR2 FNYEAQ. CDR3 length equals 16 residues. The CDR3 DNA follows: TGTGCCAGCAGCATAACTAGCGGGAGAAACCACAATGAGCAGTTCTTC. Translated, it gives CASSITSGRNHNEQFF.

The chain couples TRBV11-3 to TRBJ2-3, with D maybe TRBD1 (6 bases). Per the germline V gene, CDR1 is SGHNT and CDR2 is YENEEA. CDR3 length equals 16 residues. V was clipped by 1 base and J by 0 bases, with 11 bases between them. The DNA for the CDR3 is TGTGCCAGCAGCTTAGGTGGGACAACTAGCACAGATACGCAGTATTTT. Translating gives CASSLGGTTSTDTQYF.

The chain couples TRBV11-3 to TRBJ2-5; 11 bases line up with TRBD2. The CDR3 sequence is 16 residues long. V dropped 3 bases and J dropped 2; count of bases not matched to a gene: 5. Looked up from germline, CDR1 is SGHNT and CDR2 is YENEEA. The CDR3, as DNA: TGTGCCAGCAGCTTCAGGACTAGCGGGTTTCAAGAGACCCAGTACTTC. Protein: CASSFRTSGFQETQYF.

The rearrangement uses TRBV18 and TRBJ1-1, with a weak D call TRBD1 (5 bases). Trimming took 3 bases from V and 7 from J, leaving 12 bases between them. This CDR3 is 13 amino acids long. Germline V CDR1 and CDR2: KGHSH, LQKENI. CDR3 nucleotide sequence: TGTGCCAGCTCACCGGGGGAGGGTTTTGAAGCTTTCTTT. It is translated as CASSPGEGFEAFF.

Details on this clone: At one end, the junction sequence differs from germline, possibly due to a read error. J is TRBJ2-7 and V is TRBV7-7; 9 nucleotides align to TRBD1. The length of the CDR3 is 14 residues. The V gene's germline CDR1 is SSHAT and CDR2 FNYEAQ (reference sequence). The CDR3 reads CASSLGTGTYEQYF. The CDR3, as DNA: TGTGCTAGCAGCTTAGGGACAGGGACCTACGAGCAGTACTTC.

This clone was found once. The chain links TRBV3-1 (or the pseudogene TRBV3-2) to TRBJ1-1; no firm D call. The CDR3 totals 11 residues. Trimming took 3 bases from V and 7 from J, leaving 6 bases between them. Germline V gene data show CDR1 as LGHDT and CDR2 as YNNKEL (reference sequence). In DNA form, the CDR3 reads TGTGCCAGCAGCCATTCCGGTGAAGCTTTCTTT. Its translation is CASSHSGEAFF.

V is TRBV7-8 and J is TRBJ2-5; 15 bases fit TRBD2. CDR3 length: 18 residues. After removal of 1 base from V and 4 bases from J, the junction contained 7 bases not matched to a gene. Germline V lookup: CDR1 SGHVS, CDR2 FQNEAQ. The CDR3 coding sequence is TGTGCCAGCAGCTTAGTCGTGCGGGGACTAGCGGGGGGAGAGACCCAGTACTTC. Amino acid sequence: CASSLVVRGLAGGETQYF.

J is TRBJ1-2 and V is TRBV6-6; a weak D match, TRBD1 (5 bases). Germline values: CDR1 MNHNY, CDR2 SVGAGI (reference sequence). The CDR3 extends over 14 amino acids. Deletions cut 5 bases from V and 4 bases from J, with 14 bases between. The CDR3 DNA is TGTGCCAGCAGTAACGAGGGACTGAGCTATGGCTACACCTTC. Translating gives CASSNEGLSYGYTF.